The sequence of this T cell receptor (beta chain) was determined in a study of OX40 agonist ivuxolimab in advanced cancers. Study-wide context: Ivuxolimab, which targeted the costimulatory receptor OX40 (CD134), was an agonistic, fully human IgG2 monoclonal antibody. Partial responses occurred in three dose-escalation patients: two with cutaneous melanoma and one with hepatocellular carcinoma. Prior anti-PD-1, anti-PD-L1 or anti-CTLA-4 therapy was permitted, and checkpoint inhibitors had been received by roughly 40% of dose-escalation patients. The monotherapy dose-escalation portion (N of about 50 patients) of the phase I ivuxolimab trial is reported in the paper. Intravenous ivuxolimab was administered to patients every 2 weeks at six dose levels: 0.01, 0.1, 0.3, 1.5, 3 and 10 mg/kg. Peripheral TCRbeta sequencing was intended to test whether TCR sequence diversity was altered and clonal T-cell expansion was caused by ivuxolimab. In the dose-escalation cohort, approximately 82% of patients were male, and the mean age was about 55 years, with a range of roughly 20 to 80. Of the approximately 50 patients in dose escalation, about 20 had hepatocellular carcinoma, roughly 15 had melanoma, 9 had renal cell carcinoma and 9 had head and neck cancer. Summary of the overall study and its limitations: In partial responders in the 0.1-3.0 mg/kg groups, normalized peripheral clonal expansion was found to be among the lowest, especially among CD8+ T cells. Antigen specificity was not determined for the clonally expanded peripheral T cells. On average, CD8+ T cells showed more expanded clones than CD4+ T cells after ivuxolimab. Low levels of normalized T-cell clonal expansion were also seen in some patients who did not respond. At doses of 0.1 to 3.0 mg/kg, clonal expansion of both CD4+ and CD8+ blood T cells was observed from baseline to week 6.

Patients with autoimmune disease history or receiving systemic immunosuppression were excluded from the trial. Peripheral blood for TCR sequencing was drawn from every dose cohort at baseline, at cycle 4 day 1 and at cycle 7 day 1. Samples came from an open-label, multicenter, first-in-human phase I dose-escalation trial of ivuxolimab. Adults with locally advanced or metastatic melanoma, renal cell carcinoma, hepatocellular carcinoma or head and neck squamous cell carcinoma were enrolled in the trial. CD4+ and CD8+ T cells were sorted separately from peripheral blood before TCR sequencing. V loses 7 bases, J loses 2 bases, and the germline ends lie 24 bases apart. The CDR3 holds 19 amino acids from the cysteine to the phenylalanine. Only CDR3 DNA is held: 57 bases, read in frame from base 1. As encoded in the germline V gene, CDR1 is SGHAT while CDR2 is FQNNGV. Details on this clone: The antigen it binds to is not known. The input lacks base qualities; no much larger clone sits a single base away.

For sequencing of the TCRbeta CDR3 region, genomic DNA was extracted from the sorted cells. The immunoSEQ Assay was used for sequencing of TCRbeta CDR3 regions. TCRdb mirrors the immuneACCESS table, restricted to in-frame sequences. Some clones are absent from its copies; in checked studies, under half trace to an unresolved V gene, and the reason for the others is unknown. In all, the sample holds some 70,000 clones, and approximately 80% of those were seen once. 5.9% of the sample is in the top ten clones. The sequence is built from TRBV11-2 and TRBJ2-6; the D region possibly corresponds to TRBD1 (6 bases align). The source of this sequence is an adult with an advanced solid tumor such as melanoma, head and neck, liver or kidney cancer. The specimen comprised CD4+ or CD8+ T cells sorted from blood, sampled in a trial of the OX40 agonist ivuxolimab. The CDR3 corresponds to CASTWDIQRAYTGANVLTF. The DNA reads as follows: TGTGCCAGCACCTGGGACATCCAAAGGGCTTATACTGGGGCCAACGTCCTGACTTTC.